The sequence of this TCR beta chain was determined in a study of T cell repertoires in cytomegalovirus infection. Study information: In public TCR beta signatures, there were indications of both CMV infection and matching HLA type. Study-wide results and caveats: Dominating the ex vivo response were HLA-C-restricted CMV-specific TCR beta clonotypes. Cumulated frequencies of public TCR beta families served to identify carriers of CMV plus the relevant HLA.

Germline values: CDR1 SGHTA, CDR2 FQGNSA. V lost 8 bases and J 2 bases, leaving 15 bases between the germline ends. This CDR3 spans 14 amino acids. One entry per CDR3 protein, called by TCRdb with MiXCR from the reads. Of under 300,000 distinct CDR3 sequences listed, 12% were seen once; the top ten hold approximately 1.6%. This clonotype was seen ten or more times. What it binds is unknown. Material for sequencing was PBMCs. V gene TRBV7-2 combines with J gene TRBJ1-1, with a weak D call TRBD1 (6 bases). This TCR derives from a human donor in good health (CMV status not recorded). Some clones in this sample may be carry-over from other donors' samples. CDR3 amino acids: CASAVGGGNTEAFF. CDR3 in DNA: TGTGCCAGCGCCGTTGGGGGCGGAAACACTGAAGCTTTCTTT.